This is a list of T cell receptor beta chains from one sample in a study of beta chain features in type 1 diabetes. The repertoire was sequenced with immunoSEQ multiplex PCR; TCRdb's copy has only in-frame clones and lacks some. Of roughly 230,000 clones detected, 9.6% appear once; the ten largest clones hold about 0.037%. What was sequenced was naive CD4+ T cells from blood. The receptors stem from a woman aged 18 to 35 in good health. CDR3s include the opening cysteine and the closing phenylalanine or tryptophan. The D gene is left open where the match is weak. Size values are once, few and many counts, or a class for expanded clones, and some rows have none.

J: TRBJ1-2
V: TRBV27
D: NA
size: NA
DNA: TGTGCCAGCAGTTGGAGGGGTCAAGGCGGTGGCTACACCTTC
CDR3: CASSWRGQGGGYTF

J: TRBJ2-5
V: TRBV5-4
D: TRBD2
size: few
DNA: TGTGCCAGCAGCAGGACTAGCGGGAGGCTAGAAAAGACCCAGTACTTC
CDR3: CASSRTSGRLEKTQYF

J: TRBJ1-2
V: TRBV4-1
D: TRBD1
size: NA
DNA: TGCGCCAGCAGCCCGACAGGGGCGGGTGGCTACACCTTC
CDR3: CASSPTGAGGYTF

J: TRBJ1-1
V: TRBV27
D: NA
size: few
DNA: TGTGCCAGCGGGTTCGGGGGGGTTGAAGCTTTCTTT
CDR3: CASGFGGVEAFF

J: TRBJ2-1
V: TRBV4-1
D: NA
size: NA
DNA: TGCGCCAGCAGCCCGGGACTCCGATACAATGAGCAGTTCTTC
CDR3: CASSPGLRYNEQFF

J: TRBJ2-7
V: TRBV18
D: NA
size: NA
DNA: TGTGCCAGCTCCCAACCCCCGGGTATCCACGAGCAGTACTTC
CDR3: CASSQPPGIHEQYF

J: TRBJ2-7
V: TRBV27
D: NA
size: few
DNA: TGTGCCAGCAGTTCAACAGGGACGAGCTACGAGCAGTACTTC
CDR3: CASSSTGTSYEQYF

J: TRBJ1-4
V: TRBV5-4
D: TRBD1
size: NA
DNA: TGTGCCAGCAGCTCCTCAACCGGGACAGGACTGTTTTTT
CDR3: CASSSSTGTGLFF

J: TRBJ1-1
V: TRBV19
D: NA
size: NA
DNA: TGTGCCAGTGGTACAGGGAGGGACACTGAAGCTTTCTTT
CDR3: CASGTGRDTEAFF

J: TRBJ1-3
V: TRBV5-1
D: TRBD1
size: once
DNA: TGCGCCAGCAGCACGGACAGGGTATCTGGAAACACCATATATTTT
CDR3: CASSTDRVSGNTIYF

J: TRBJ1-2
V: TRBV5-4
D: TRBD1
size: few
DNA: TGTGCCAGCAGCTTGCAGGGGGCGCGAGGCTACACCTTC
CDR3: CASSLQGARGYTF

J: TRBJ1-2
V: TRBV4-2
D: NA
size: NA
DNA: TGTGCCAGCAGCCAAGTCGGCGGGATTACTAACTATGGCTACACCTTC
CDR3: CASSQVGGITNYGYTF

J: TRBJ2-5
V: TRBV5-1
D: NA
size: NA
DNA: TGCGCCAGCAGCTTGCCAGGGAAAGATCAAGAGACCCAGTACTTC
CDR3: CASSLPGKDQETQYF

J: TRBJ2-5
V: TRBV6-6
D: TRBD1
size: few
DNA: TGTGCCAGCAATCCGGGACAGTACCAAGAGACCCAGTACTTC
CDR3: CASNPGQYQETQYF

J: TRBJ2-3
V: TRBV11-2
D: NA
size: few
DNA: TGTGCCAGCAGCTTAGAGACGAGGGCAGATACGCAGTATTTT
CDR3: CASSLETRADTQYF

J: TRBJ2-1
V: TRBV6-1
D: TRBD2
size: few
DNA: TGTGCCAGCAGCGAAGGGACTAGCGGGAGGGCCATCTACAATGAGCAGTTCTTC
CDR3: CASSEGTSGRAIYNEQFF

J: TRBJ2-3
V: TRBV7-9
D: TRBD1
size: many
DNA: TGTGCCAGCAGCCCCGGGGACAGAACGCAGTATTTT
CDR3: CASSPGDRTQYF

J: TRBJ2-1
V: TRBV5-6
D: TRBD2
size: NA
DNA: TGTGCCAGCAGCTTGGGGAGGACTAGCAGTTTGTGGCCGTTCTTC
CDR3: CASSLGRTSSLWPFF

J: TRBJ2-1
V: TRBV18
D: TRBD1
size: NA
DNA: TGTGCCAGCTCATTCGAACAGGGGACCTACAATGAGCAGTTCTTC
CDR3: CASSFEQGTYNEQFF

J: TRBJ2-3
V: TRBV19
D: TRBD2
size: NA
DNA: TGTGCCAGTAGCTCCGGAGCGGGAAGCGGCACAGATACGCAGTATTTT
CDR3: CASSSGAGSGTDTQYF

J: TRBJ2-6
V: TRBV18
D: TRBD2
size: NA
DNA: TGTGCCAGCTCACCACCTGGACTAGCGGGGGCCAACGTCCTGACTTTC
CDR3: CASSPPGLAGANVLTF

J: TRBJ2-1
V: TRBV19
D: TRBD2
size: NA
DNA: TGTGCCAGTAGTGTGATCCACAGCGGGAGCGTCTTGACTAATGAGCAGTTCTTC
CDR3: CASSVIHSGSVLTNEQFF

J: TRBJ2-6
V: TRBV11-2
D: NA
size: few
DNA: TGTGCCAGCAGCCACGTCGGAGCTGGGGCCAACGTCCTGACTTTC
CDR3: CASSHVGAGANVLTF

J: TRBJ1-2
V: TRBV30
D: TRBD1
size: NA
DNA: TGTGCCTGGACCTTCAGGGGGGATAGTGGCTACACCTTC
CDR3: CAWTFRGDSGYTF

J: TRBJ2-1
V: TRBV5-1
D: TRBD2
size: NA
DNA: TGCGCCAGCAGCTTGGCGGGGGACTATAACAATGAGCAGTTCTTC
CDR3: CASSLAGDYNNEQFF

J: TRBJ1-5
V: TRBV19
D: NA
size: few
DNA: TGTGCCAGTAGTATGCAGGGCAATCAGCCCCAGCATTTT
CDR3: CASSMQGNQPQHF

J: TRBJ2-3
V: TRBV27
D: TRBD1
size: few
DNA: TGTGCCAGCCCCCATGACAGGGGTCGGTTTATAGCAGATACGCAGTATTTT
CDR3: CASPHDRGRFIADTQYF

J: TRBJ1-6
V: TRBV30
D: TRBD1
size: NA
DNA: TGTGCCTGGAAACGGCCGGACAGGGGTGATTCACCCCTCCACTTT
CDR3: CAWKRPDRGDSPLHF

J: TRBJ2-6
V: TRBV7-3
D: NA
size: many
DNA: TGTGCCAGCAGGGGGGCTCGTGGGGCCAACGTCCTGACTTTC
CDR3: CASRGARGANVLTF

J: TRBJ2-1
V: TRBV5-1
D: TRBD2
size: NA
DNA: TGCGCCAGCAGCTCCATGGGACTAGCGAGTCGGGACTACAATGAGCAGTTCTTC
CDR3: CASSSMGLASRDYNEQFF

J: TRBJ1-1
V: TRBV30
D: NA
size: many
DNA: TGTGCCTGGAGTGTACAACAAAACACTGAAGCTTTCTTT
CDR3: CAWSVQQNTEAFF

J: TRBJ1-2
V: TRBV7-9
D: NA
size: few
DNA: TGTGCCAGCAGCCCAGGGGCGGAATCAGATGGCTACACCTTC
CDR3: CASSPGAESDGYTF

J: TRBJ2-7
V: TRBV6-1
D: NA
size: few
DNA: TGTGCCAGCAGCGAAACAGTTACCTACGAGCAGTACTTC
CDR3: CASSETVTYEQYF

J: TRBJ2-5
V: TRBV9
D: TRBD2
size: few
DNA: TGTGCCAGCAGCGTAGGCGGGGGGCCCGAAGAGACCCAGTACTTC
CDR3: CASSVGGGPEETQYF

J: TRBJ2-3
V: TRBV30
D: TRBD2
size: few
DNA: TGTGCCTGGAGTGCTAGCGGTAACAAATTTACGAGAGATACGCAGTATTTT
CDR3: CAWSASGNKFTRDTQYF

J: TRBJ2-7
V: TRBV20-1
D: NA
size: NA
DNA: TGCAGTGCTAGAGACCGGAGCGAGCAGTACTTC
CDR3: CSARDRSEQYF

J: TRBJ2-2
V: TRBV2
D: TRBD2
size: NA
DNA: TGTGCCAGCAGTGAATCTGGGGGGGGCGGGGAGCTGTTTTTT
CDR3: CASSESGGGGELFF